This entry concerns a single TCR beta chain. With 60 Vbeta and 13 Jbeta primers, the PCR was carried out. TCRdb keeps only in-frame clones here, not all; method: immunoSEQ multiplex PCR. The table lists more than 100,000 clones. The CDR3 is 18 residues long. These data are taken from a study of cytomegalovirus exposure and HLA in healthy donors. The receptor comes from a man aged 35 to 55 in good health and CMV-seronegative. The sequenced material came from PBMCs. This rearrangement joins TRBV12-2 to TRBJ2-3; TRBD2 is taken as the D call from the table, unchecked against the DNA. TRBV12-2 is noted as a pseudogene. The CDR3 sequence: CASRLDGVASGLTDTQYF. CDR3 sequence (DNA): TGTGCAAGTCGCTTAGATGGGGTGGCTAGCGGCCTCACAGATACGCAGTATTTT.